This T cell receptor beta chain derives from a study of blood T cell repertoires in COVID-19. Study-wide context: Specimens from acute and convalescent COVID-19 originated in the United States, Italy and Spain.

Assignments of participants to cohorts depended upon their own reported clinical history. CDR1 and CDR2 (germline): LNHDA, SQIVND (reference sequence). Between the trimmed V and J ends, which lost 4 bases and 1 base, there was a span of 10 bases. This CDR3 is built from 14 residues. This clone was counted once. Repertoires were generated with immunoSEQ multiplex PCR, while TCRdb's copy carries only in-frame clones and drops some. Of 150,000 to 200,000 clones listed, approximately 90% are singletons. The sequenced material came from PBMCs or T cells enriched from blood (not recorded which). The chain links TRBV19 to TRBJ1-1, with a tentative D call TRBD1 (6 bases). The sequence was obtained from a woman in her forties or fifties who had recovered from COVID-19. Here the CDR3 reads CASSTGTPNTEAFF. The DNA for the CDR3 is TGTGCCAGTAGTACAGGGACACCGAACACTGAAGCTTTCTTT.